This T cell receptor (beta chain) was profiled in a study of blood T cell repertoires in COVID-19. Original analysis: Cell counts per sample came from amplifying reference gene primers. The method was immunoSEQ multiplex PCR; TCRdb's version includes in-frame clones alone and lacks a portion of them. V and J calls and clone size are as listed in that table; D and trimming were resolved from the DNA. The sample contains 100,000 to 150,000 clones, approximately 71% of which appear only once. This CDR3 region has 15 residues. Trimming cost V 0 bases and J 5 bases, with 11 bases left between them. Germline assignment: CDR1 SGHRS and CDR2 YFSETQ.

The sequence was obtained from a woman in her sixties or seventies with acute or convalescent COVID-19. This chain links TRBV5-1 with TRBJ1-4; tentative D call: TRBD1 (5 bases). Sequenced material: peripheral blood. Here the CDR3 DNA reads TGCGCCAGCAGCTTGGGACAGACTCGCAATGAAAAACTGTTTTTT. Translation gives CASSLGQTRNEKLFF.